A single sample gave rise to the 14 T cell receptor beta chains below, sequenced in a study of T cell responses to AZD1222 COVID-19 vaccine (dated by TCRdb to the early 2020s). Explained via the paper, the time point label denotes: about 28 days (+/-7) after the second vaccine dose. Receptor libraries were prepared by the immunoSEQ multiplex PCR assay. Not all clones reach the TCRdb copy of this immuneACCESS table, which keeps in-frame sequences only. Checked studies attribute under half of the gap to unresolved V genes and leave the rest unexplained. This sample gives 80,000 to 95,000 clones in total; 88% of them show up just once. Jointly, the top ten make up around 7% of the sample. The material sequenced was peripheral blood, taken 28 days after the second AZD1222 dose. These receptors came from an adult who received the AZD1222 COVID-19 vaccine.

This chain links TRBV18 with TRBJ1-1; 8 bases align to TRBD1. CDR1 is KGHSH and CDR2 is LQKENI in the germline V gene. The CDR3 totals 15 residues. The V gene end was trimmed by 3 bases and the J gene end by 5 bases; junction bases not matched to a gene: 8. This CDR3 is CASSPGGQGRTEAFF. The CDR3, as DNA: TGTGCCAGCTCACCGGGAGGACAGGGACGAACTGAAGCTTTCTTT.

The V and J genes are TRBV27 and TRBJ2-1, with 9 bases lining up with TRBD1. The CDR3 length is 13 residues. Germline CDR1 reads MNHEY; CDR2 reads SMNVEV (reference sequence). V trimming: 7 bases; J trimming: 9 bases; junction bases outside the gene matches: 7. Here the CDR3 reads CASMGTGNSEQFF. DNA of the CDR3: TGTGCCAGCATGGGGACAGGGAACAGTGAGCAGTTCTTC.

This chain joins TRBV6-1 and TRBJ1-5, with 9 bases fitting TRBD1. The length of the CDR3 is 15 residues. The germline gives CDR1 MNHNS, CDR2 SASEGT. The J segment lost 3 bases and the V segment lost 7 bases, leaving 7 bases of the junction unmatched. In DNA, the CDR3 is TGTGCCAGCACCTCAGGACAGGGGTACAATCAGCCCCAGCATTTT. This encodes CASTSGQGYNQPQHF.

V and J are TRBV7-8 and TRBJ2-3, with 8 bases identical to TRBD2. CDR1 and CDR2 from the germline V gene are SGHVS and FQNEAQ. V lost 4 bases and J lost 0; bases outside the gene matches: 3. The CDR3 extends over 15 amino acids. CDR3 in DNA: TGTGCCAGCAGCTCTCCTAGCGGGAGCACAGATACGCAGTATTTT. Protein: CASSSPSGSTDTQYF.

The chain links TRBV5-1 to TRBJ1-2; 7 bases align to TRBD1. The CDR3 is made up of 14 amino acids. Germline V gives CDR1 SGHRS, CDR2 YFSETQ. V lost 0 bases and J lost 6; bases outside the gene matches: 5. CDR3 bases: TGCGCCAGCAGCTTGGCTGGCAGGGGGGATGGCTACACCTTC. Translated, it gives CASSLAGRGDGYTF.

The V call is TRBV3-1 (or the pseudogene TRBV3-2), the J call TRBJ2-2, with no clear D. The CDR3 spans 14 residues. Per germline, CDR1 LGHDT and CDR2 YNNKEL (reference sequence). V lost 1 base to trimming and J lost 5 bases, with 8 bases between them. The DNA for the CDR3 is TGTGCCAGCAGCCAAGGTATGGGAACCGGGGAGCTGTTTTTT. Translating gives CASSQGMGTGELFF.

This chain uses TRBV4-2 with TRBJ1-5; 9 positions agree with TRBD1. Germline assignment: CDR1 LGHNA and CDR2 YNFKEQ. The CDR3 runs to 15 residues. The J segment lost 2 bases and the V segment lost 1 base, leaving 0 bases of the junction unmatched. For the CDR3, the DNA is TGTGCCAGCAGCCAAGGGGACAGGGGCAATCAGCCCCAGCATTTT. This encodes CASSQGDRGNQPQHF.

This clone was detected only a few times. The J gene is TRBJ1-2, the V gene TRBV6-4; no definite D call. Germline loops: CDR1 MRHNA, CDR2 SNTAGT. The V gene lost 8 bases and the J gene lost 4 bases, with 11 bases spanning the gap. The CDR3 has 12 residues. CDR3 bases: TGTGCCAGCTCCCCAGGTTTCTATGGCTACACCTTC. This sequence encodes CASSPGFYGYTF.

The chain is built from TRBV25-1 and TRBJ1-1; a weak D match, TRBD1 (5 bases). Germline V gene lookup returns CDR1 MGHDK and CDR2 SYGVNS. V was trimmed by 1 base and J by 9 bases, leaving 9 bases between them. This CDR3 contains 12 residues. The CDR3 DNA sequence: TGTGCCAGCAGTGAATTTTCGGGGCAAGCTTTCTTT. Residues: CASSEFSGQAFF. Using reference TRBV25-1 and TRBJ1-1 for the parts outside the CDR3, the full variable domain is EADIYQTPRYLVIGTGKKITLECSQTMGHDKMYWYQQDPGMELHLIHYSYGVNSTEKGDLSSESTVSRIRTEHFPLTLESARPSHTSQYLCASSEFSGQAFFGQGTRLTVV.

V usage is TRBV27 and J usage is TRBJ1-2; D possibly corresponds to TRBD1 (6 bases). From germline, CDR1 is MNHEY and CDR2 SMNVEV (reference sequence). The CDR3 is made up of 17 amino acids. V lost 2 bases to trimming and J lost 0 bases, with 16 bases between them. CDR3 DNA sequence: TGTGCCAGCAGTTTAATCGGGACAAAAAACACTAACTATGGCTACACCTTC. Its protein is CASSLIGTKNTNYGYTF.

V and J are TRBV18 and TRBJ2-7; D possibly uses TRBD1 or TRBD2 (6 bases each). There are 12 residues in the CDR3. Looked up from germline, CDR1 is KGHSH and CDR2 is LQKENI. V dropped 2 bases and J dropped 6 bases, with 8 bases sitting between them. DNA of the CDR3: TGTGCCAGCTCACCAGGAGGGGGCGAGCAGTACTTC. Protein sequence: CASSPGGGEQYF.

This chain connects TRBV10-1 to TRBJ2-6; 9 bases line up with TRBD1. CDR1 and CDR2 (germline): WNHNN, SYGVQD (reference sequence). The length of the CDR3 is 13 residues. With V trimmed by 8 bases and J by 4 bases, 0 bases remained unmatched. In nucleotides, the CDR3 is TGCGCCAGCGGGACAGGGGGGGCCAACGTCCTGACTTTC. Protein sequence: CASGTGGANVLTF.

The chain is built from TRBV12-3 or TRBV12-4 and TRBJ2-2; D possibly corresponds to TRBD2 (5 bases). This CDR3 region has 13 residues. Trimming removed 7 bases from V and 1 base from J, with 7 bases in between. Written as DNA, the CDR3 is TGTGCCAGCAAAGAGGGGAACACCGGGGAGCTGTTTTTT. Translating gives CASKEGNTGELFF.

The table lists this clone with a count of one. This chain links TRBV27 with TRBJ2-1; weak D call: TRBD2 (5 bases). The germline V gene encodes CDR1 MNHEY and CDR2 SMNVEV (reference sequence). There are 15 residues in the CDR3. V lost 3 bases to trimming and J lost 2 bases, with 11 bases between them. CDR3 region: CASSFRESPYNEQFF. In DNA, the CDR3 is TGTGCCAGCAGTTTCCGGGAAAGCCCCTACAATGAGCAGTTCTTC.